These T cell receptor beta chains were read from a single sample in a study of cytomegalovirus exposure and HLA in healthy donors. This table comes from immunoSEQ multiplex PCR, and its TCRdb copy is limited to in-frame clones, with some not included. The ten most abundant clones cover more than 3% of a sample with 100,000 to 150,000 clones. The sequenced sample was PBMCs. All receptors derive from a man aged 18 to 29 in good health and CMV-seronegative. The CDR3 runs from the conserved cysteine through the conserved F or W. D genes are given only for firm matches.

TRBV13,TRBD1,TRBJ2-7,TGTGCCAGCAGCTCCACCGGGACAGGGGTCGGCGAGCAGTACTTC,CASSSTGTGVGEQYF
TRBV2,TRBD1,TRBJ1-2,TGTGCCAGCAGTGAAGCTGACAGGGGACAATATGGCTACACCTTC,CASSEADRGQYGYTF
TRBV6-1,TRBD1,TRBJ2-3,TGTGCCAGCAGGCCCGGGACAGGGGGCGATACGCAGTATTTT,CASRPGTGGDTQYF
TRBV5-1,TRBD1,TRBJ2-5,TGCGCCAGCAGCTACACCGGGACAGGGGAGACCCAGTACTTC,CASSYTGTGETQYF
TRBV4-2,TRBD2,TRBJ2-3,TGTGCCAGCAGCCCAGTTGGGGGAGCGGGGGTGGATACGCAGTATTTT,CASSPVGGAGVDTQYF
TRBV20-1,.,TRBJ2-3,TGCAGTGCTGCGGCTAAGGATACGCAGTATTTT,CSAAAKDTQYF
TRBV6-5,.,TRBJ1-1,TGTGCCAGCAGTTTGTCGGGGGGGTCGGACACTGAAGCTTTCTTT,CASSLSGGSDTEAFF
TRBV7-9,.,TRBJ1-1,TGTGCCGCCTTTGGAGGGCGTGGAACTGAAGCTTTCTTT,CAAFGGRGTEAFF
TRBV9,TRBD1,TRBJ2-7,TGTGCCAGCAGCCTAGGGACAGGGCGCTACGAGCAGTACTTC,CASSLGTGRYEQYF
TRBV11-2,TRBD2,TRBJ2-3,TGTGCCAGCAGCACCCCGTCTAGCGGGAGGGCCGGAGATACGCAGTATTTT,CASSTPSSGRAGDTQYF
TRBV6-1,.,TRBJ1-2,TGTGCCAGCAGTCCCCGGACAGTGAGGTCCTATGGCTACACCTTC,CASSPRTVRSYGYTF
TRBV6-6,TRBD1,TRBJ1-4,TGTGCCAGCAGTCGGGACAGGGGGAGGGAAAAACTGTTTTTT,CASSRDRGREKLFF
TRBV7-2,.,TRBJ1-2,TGTGCCAGCAGAGGAGAAGCTAACTATGGCTACACCTTC,CASRGEANYGYTF
TRBV7-2,.,TRBJ2-3,TGTGCCAGCAGCTTAGCGTTTCGGCTAGAGCTAACAGATACGCAGTATTTT,CASSLAFRLELTDTQYF
TRBV6-6,.,TRBJ2-5,TGTGCCAGCAGTTACGGTGGGCAGACCCAGTACTTC,CASSYGGQTQYF
TRBV4-1,TRBD2,TRBJ2-2,TGCGCCAGCAGGATCGGGGGGGCAGGCACCGGGGAGCTGTTTTTT,CASRIGGAGTGELFF
TRBV27,.,TRBJ2-7,TGTGCCAGCAGTCCCGTGGACTTCTCCTACGAGCAGTACTTC,CASSPVDFSYEQYF
TRBV6-1,.,TRBJ1-2,TGTGCCAGCAGTGAGAGTCAGGGGTCCTATGGCTACACCTTC,CASSESQGSYGYTF
TRBV11-2,TRBD1,TRBJ2-6,TGTGCCAGCAGCTTTGGACAGGGTTCATTCTCTGGGGCCAACGTCCTGACTTTC,CASSFGQGSFSGANVLTF
TRBV19,TRBD2,TRBJ2-1,TGTGCCAGTAAAAGGAAAGCGGGGGAAGGAAGCAATGAGCAGTTCTTC,CASKRKAGEGSNEQFF
TRBV18,.,TRBJ1-5,TGTGCCAGCGCGGGGGGCCAGGATAGCTATCAGCCCCAGCATTTT,CASAGGQDSYQPQHF
TRBV19,TRBD2,TRBJ2-2,TGTGCCAGTAGTGTCCTAGCGGGGAAGAACACCGGGGAGCTGTTTTTT,CASSVLAGKNTGELFF
TRBV11-1,.,TRBJ2-7,TGTGCCAGCAGCTTATCCAGGGGCAACGAGCAGTACTTC,CASSLSRGNEQYF
TRBV10-3,TRBD2,TRBJ2-7,TGTGCCACCGGGGGGGGGAACTACGAGCAGTACTTC,CATGGGNYEQYF
TRBV6-4,TRBD2,TRBJ2-1,TGTGCCAGCAGTGACAGGGGCGGGAGTGACAATGAGCAGTTCTTC,CASSDRGGSDNEQFF
TRBV9,.,TRBJ1-6,TGTGCCAGCAGCGTCGGAGGCTCCTATAATTCACCCCTCCACTTT,CASSVGGSYNSPLHF
TRBV29-1,.,TRBJ2-1,TGCAGCGTTGACTCGGCAGGGGTTCAGGGCAATGAGCAGTTCTTC,CSVDSAGVQGNEQFF
TRBV29-1,TRBD2,TRBJ2-3,TGCAGCGTTGGAGGGACTAGCGGGGGCACTCCCACAGATACGCAGTATTTT,CSVGGTSGGTPTDTQYF
TRBV7-3,TRBD1,TRBJ2-1,TGTGCCAGCAGTTCTCCGGGACAGATATACAATGAGCAGTTCTTC,CASSSPGQIYNEQFF
TRBV1,.,TRBJ1-1,TGCACCAGCAGCCCTCAACCGGGTCCTGAAGCTTTCTTT,CTSSPQPGPEAFF
TRBV6-1,TRBD1,TRBJ1-2,TGTGCCAGCAGTGAACAGGGGGTCATCTATGGCTACACCTTC,CASSEQGVIYGYTF